The present T cell receptor beta chain was sequenced within a study of cytomegalovirus exposure and HLA in healthy donors. Trimming at V came to 3 bases and at J to 4 bases, leaving 8 bases not matched to a gene. This CDR3 is built from 16 residues. CDR1 MRHNA and CDR2 SNTAGT come from the germline V gene. Both 60 Vbeta primers and 13 Jbeta primers went into the PCR. The assay was immunoSEQ multiplex PCR, and TCRdb's table has in-frame clones only and misses some. The repertoire holds 130,000 or so clones, about 80% seen once, with 5% to 6.5% in the top ten. The rearrangement uses TRBV6-4 and TRBJ1-4; TRBD1 matches at 7 bases. This receptor was taken from a young man in good health and CMV-seronegative. Sequenced input: PBMCs. The CDR3 sequence is CASSDKGARSNEKLFF. The CDR3 coding sequence is TGTGCCAGCAGTGATAAGGGGGCGCGGAGTAATGAAAAACTGTTTTTT.